Sequencing of this T cell receptor (beta chain) was carried out in a study of neurological immune-mediated disorders. Overall study findings and caveats: With the multiple sclerosis repertoire cluster, neither clinical nor MRI features showed any association. One cluster of related CDR3 sequences contained, by phylogenetic grouping, the repertoires of 18 of 34 multiple sclerosis patients and formed a possible signature.

CDR3 length equals 12 residues. Germline CDR1 is KGHSH and CDR2 is LQKENI. V was cut by 1 base and J by 1 base, with 1 base left in between. This clonotype came up many times. The antigen is unknown. The making of cDNA relied on 5'RACE with 10-nucleotide random UMIs. A single record per CDR3 protein comes from TCRdb applying MiXCR to the 5' RACE reads. Of approximately 46,000 distinct CDR3 sequences in the sample, around 2.9% are singletons; the top ten hold about 15%. The chain recombines TRBV18 with TRBJ1-1, with D unclear. This receptor was taken from a woman between 45 and 60 years old with multiple sclerosis. The sample taken for sequencing was PBMCs. DNA for the CDR3: TGTGCCAGCTCACCACAGAACACTGAAGCTTTCTTT. Protein sequence: CASSPQNTEAFF.